This TCR beta chain was identified in a study of blood T cell repertoires in COVID-19. Study background: The origin of the acute and convalescent COVID-19 samples was the United States, Italy and Spain.

There are 15 residues in the CDR3. Germline-derived CDR1 and CDR2 are GTSNPN and SVGIG (reference sequence). Trimming removed 2 bases at V and 4 bases at J, with 17 bases between. Here immunoSEQ multiplex PCR was the method, and the copy in TCRdb shows in-frame clones only, minus some. The data hold 90,000 to 120,000 clones, with about 90% observed a single time. The sequencing input was peripheral blood. The sequence was collected from a woman aged 30 to 39 with acute or convalescent COVID-19. The J gene is TRBJ1-2, the V gene TRBV30; possibly TRBD1 for D (5 bases). CDR3 region: CAWSSLGQGGYGYTF. The CDR3 bases are TGTGCCTGGAGTAGTTTAGGGCAGGGCGGCTATGGCTACACCTTC.